This T cell receptor beta chain was captured by sequencing in a study of blood T cells in healthy people across ages. Primers used in a second PCR of roughly 6 to 11 cycles were a sample-barcoded 5' primer and a J-beta primer mix. CDR3-containing paired-end reads numbering at least 2.5 million came from each sample. TCRdb reprocessed the 5' RACE reads via MiXCR and lists one record per CDR3 protein. The top ten hold 10% to 12% of the sample, which has 1.5 million to 2 million distinct CDR3 sequences, about 31% seen once. Notes on this clonotype: At one of its ends the junction is not consistent with the germline gene, which may arise from a read error.

The specimen sequenced was blood. The source of this sequence is a woman between 25 and 40 years old in good health.

The CDR3 protein is CTSSRFLRGAGGTQYF. CDR3 nucleotides: TGTACCAGCAGCCGCTTCTTGCGGGGGGCAGGTGGGACCCAGTACTTC. V usage is TRBV7-7 and J usage is TRBJ2-5; 8 bases map to TRBD2. This CDR3 is 16 amino acids long. CDR1 and CDR2 (germline): SSHAT, FNYEAQ (reference sequence).